The clone carrying this TCR beta chain was seen only a few times. Its antigen is still unknown. These data originate in a study of cytomegalovirus exposure and HLA in healthy donors. Broader study findings: The study found most TCR sequences rare, yet found some public TCRs in many donors. The majority of CMV-associated TCR beta chains were reported as apparently HLA-restricted in a later analysis. In a later analysis, TCR beta V- and J-gene trimming showed a link to a missense DCLRE1C variant.

PCR involved 60 Vbeta and 13 Jbeta primers. Authors' methods: Some 10 million shared chains were among the 80 million or so unique TCR beta chains that a later analysis counted. TCRdb's table, derived via immunoSEQ multiplex PCR, lists solely in-frame clones and lacks some. That table gives V, J and clone size, and the DNA gave D and trimming. The sample holds 100,000 to 150,000 clones; around 70% are singletons and the top ten take over 3.5%. CDR3 length: 14 residues. Looked up from germline, CDR1 is SGHDN and CDR2 is FVKESK. After removal of 1 base from V and 11 bases from J, the junction contained 9 bases not matched to a gene.

The receptor was derived from a woman between 35 and 50 years old in good health and CMV-seronegative. V usage is TRBV14 and J usage is TRBJ1-1, with TRBD1 identical over 8 bases. The sample was PBMCs. The CDR3 here is CASSQVRAGGAAFF. CDR3 sequence (DNA): TGTGCCAGCAGCCAAGTAAGGGCAGGGGGCGCGGCTTTCTTT. Using reference TRBV14 and TRBJ1-1 for the parts outside the CDR3, the full variable domain is EAGVTQFPSHSVIEKGQTVTLRCDPISGHDNLYWYRRVMGKEIKFLLHFVKESKQDESGMPNNRFLAERTGGTYSTLKVQPAELEDSGVYFCASSQVRAGGAAFFGQGTRLTVV.